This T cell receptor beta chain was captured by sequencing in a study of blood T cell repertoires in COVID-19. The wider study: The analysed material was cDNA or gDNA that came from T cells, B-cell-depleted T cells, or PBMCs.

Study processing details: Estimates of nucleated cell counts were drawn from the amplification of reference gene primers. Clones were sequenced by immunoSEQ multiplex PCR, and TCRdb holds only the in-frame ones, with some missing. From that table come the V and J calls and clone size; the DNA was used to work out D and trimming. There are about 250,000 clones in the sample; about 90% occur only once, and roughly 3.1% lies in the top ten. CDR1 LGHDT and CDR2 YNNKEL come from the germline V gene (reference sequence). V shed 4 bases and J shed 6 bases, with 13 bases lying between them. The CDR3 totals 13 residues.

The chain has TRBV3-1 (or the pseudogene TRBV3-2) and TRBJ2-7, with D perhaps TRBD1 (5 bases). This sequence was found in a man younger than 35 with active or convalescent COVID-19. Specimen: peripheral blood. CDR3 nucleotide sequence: TGTGCCAGCAGCCCGACAGCCTCTTCCGAGCAGTACTTC. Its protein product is CASSPTASSEQYF.